These T cell receptor beta chains were read from a single sample in a study of early T cells in non-severe SARS-CoV-2 infection. TCRdb re-called the 5' RACE reads with MiXCR, one entry per CDR3 protein. The sample contains about 94,000 distinct CDR3 sequences, under 15% of which appear only once. The specimen sequenced was whole blood. The receptor source for this set is an adult who was a healthcare worker with PCR-confirmed SARS-CoV-2 infection or an uninfected control (not recorded which). Each CDR3 is given with its conserved first and last residue. The D gene is left open where the match is weak. For some rows the clone size is stated as once, few or many, or as a class when expanded; others skip it.

CDR3 protein: CASSFGPYNEQFF
J gene: TRBJ2-1
clone size: NA
D gene: NA
V gene: TRBV5-1

CDR3 protein: CASSLWFGGPGGNIQYF
J gene: TRBJ2-4
clone size: few
D gene: NA
V gene: TRBV13

CDR3 protein: CASSPPGSSGIYNEQFF
J gene: TRBJ2-1
clone size: few
D gene: NA
V gene: TRBV4-1

CDR3 protein: CASSGRGATDTQYF
J gene: TRBJ2-3
clone size: NA
D gene: NA
V gene: TRBV25-1

CDR3 protein: CASSSQGTVPYEQYF
J gene: TRBJ2-7
clone size: few
D gene: NA
V gene: TRBV11-2

CDR3 protein: CSADKSGSVAQYF
J gene: TRBJ2-7
clone size: few
D gene: NA
V gene: TRBV20-1

CDR3 protein: CASSEGTGGGPGELFF
J gene: TRBJ2-2
clone size: few
D gene: TRBD1
V gene: TRBV10-1

CDR3 protein: CASSQDTISGNTIYF
J gene: TRBJ1-3
clone size: NA
D gene: NA
V gene: TRBV14

CDR3 protein: CASSTDRGRGTGELFF
J gene: TRBJ2-2
clone size: NA
D gene: NA
V gene: TRBV19

CDR3 protein: CSVRDGASETIYF
J gene: TRBJ1-3
clone size: NA
D gene: NA
V gene: TRBV29-1

CDR3 protein: CASSSSQGSVYGYTF
J gene: TRBJ1-2
clone size: NA
D gene: NA
V gene: TRBV7-8

CDR3 protein: CASSSRTSSGRDNEQFF
J gene: TRBJ2-1
clone size: NA
D gene: TRBD2
V gene: TRBV11-3

CDR3 protein: CASSGGSFRTDTQYF
J gene: TRBJ2-3
clone size: many
D gene: NA
V gene: TRBV10-1

CDR3 protein: CSVGGYRETQYF
J gene: TRBJ2-5
clone size: NA
D gene: NA
V gene: TRBV29-1

CDR3 protein: CSASTGFRSGANVLTF
J gene: TRBJ2-6
clone size: many
D gene: NA
V gene: TRBV20-1

CDR3 protein: CASSTIGDVRYGYTF
J gene: TRBJ1-2
clone size: NA
D gene: NA
V gene: TRBV12-3/TRBV12-4

CDR3 protein: CASSDRQDTEAFF
J gene: TRBJ1-1
clone size: NA
D gene: NA
V gene: TRBV6-6

CDR3 protein: CASSYYDPGRPGELFF
J gene: TRBJ2-2
clone size: many
D gene: NA
V gene: TRBV6-2/TRBV6-3

CDR3 protein: CASSLGRGAGEKLFF
J gene: TRBJ1-4
clone size: few
D gene: NA
V gene: TRBV5-1

CDR3 protein: CASSPSGQGASYEQYF
J gene: TRBJ2-7
clone size: many
D gene: TRBD1
V gene: TRBV18

CDR3 protein: CSVTTSGTGDGYTF
J gene: TRBJ1-2
clone size: NA
D gene: TRBD1
V gene: TRBV29-1

CDR3 protein: CASSPRGQGAHYGYTF
J gene: TRBJ1-2
clone size: few
D gene: TRBD1
V gene: TRBV12-3/TRBV12-4

CDR3 protein: CASGLVGSTDTQYF
J gene: TRBJ2-3
clone size: many
D gene: NA
V gene: TRBV12-5

CDR3 protein: CASMFPRETGNTIYF
J gene: TRBJ1-3
clone size: NA
D gene: NA
V gene: TRBV6-6

CDR3 protein: CASSQDLTARGANYGYTF
J gene: TRBJ1-2
clone size: NA
D gene: NA
V gene: TRBV4-1

CDR3 protein: CASSQVAGALYNEQFF
J gene: TRBJ2-1
clone size: many
D gene: TRBD2
V gene: TRBV11-2

CDR3 protein: CASSRGGSGNTGELFF
J gene: TRBJ2-2
clone size: many
D gene: NA
V gene: TRBV7-3

CDR3 protein: CASSSDRTNTEAFF
J gene: TRBJ1-1
clone size: many
D gene: NA
V gene: TRBV28

CDR3 protein: CASSNSGGKDPSTDTQYF
J gene: TRBJ2-3
clone size: many
D gene: TRBD2
V gene: TRBV6-7

CDR3 protein: CSARPQGPYTDTQYF
J gene: TRBJ2-3
clone size: many
D gene: NA
V gene: TRBV20-1

CDR3 protein: CSARTRDTEAFF
J gene: TRBJ1-1
clone size: many
D gene: NA
V gene: TRBV20-1

CDR3 protein: CASTGSGGYNEQFF
J gene: TRBJ2-1
clone size: many
D gene: TRBD2
V gene: TRBV6-2/TRBV6-3

CDR3 protein: CASSYAGTSGAPWYNEQFF
J gene: TRBJ2-1
clone size: few
D gene: TRBD2
V gene: TRBV11-2